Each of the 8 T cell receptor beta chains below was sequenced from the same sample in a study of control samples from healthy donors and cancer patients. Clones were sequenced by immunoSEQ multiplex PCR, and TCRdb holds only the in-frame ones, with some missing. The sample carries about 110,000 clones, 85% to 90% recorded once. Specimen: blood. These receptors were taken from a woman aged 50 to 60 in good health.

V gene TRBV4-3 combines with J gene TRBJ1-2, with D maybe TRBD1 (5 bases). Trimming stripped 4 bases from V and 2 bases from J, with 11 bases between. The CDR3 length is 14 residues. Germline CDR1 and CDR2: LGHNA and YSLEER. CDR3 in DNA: TGCGCCAGCAGCCGGTCTGGGGCCAACTATGGCTACACCTTC. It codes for CASSRSGANYGYTF.

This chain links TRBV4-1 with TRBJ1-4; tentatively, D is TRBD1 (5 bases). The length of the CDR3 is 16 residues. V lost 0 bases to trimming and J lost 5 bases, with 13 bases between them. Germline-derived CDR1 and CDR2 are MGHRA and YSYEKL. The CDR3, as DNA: TGCGCCAGCAGCCAAGATCGGGGGACTCAAAATGAAAAACTGTTTTTT. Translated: CASSQDRGTQNEKLFF.

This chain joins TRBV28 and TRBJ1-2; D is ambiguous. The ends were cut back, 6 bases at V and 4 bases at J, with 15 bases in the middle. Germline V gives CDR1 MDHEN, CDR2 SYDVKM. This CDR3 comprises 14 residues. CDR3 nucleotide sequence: TGTGCCAGCAGGGCACAAGGGCGGGTCTATGGCTACACCTTC. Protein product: CASRAQGRVYGYTF.

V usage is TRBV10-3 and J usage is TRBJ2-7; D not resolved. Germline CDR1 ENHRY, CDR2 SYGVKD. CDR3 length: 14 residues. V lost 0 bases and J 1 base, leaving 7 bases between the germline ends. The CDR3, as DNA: TGTGCCATCAGTGAGTCGACCCGATCCTACGAGCAGTACTTC. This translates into CAISESTRSYEQYF.

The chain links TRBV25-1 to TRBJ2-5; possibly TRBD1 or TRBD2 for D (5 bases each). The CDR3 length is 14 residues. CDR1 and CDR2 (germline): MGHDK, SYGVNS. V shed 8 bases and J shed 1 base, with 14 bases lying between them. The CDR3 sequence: CASSLIGTQETQYF. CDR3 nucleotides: TGTGCCAGCTCCTTGATTGGGACCCAAGAGACCCAGTACTTC.

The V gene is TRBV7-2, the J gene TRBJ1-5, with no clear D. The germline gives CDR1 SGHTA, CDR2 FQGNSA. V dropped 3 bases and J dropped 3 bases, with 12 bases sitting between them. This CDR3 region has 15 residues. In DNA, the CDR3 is TGTGCCAGCAGCTTCGAGGCCGCTCTCAATCAGCCCCAGCATTTT. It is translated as CASSFEAALNQPQHF.

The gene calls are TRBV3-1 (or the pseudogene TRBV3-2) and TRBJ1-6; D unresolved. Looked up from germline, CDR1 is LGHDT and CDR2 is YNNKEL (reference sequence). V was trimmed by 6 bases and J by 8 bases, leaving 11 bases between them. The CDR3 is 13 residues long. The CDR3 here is CASSSIMDSPLHF. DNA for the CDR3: TGTGCCAGCAGTTCTATAATGGATTCACCCCTCCACTTT.

In DNA form, the CDR3 reads TGCGCCAGCAACCCCGGGGTGCTGGGACCAAGTCCCAATGAGCAGTTCTTC. Protein sequence: CASNPGVLGPSPNEQFF. J is TRBJ2-1 and V is TRBV4-1; tentatively, D is TRBD1 or TRBD2 (5 bases each). Germline CDR1 is MGHRA and CDR2 is YSYEKL. Trimming left V 7 bases short and J 6 bases short, with 25 bases between. The CDR3 is made up of 17 amino acids.